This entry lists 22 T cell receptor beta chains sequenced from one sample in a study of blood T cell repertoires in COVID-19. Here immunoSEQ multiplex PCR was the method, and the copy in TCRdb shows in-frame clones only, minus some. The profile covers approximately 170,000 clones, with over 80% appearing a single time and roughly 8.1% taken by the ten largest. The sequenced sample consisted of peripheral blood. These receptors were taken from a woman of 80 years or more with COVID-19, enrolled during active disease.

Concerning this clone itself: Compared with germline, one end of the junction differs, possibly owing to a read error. The CDR3 sequence: CASSLAGEAKYGYTF. The CDR3 DNA follows: TGCGCCAGCAGCCTCGCGGGGGAGGCTAAGTATGGCTACACCTTC. This chain uses TRBV4-1 with TRBJ1-2; weak D call: TRBD1 (5 bases). CDR1 and CDR2 (germline): MGHRA, YSYEKL. CDR3 length: 15 amino acids.

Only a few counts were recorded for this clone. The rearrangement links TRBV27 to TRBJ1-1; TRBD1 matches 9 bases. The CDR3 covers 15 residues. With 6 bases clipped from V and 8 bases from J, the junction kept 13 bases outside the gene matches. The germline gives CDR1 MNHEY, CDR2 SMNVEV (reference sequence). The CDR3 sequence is CASRPETGGGVEAFF. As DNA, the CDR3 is TGTGCCAGCAGACCGGAGACAGGGGGGGGCGTCGAAGCTTTCTTT.

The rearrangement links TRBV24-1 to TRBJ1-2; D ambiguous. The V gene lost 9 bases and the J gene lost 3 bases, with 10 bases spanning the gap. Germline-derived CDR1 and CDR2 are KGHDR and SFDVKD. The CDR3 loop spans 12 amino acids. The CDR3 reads CATADGDYGYTF. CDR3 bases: TGTGCCACCGCCGACGGAGACTATGGCTACACCTTC.

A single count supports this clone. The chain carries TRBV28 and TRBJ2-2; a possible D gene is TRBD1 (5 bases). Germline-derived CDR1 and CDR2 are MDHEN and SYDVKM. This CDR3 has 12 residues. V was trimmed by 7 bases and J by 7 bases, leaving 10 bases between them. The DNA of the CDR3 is TGTGCCAGCACAGGGATTGGCGGGGAGCTGTTTTTT. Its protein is CASTGIGGELFF. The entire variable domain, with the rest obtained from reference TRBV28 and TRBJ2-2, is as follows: DVKVTQSSRYLVKRTGEKVFLECVQDMDHENMFWYRQDPGLGLRLIYFSYDVKMKEKGDIPEGYSVSREKKERFSLILESASTNQTSMYLCASTGIGGELFFGEGSRLTVL.

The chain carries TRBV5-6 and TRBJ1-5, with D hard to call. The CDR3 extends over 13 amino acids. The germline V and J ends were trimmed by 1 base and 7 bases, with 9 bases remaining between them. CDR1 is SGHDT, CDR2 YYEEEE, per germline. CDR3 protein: CASSLPGIQPQHF. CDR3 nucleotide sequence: TGTGCCAGCAGCTTGCCGGGGATCCAGCCCCAGCATTTT.

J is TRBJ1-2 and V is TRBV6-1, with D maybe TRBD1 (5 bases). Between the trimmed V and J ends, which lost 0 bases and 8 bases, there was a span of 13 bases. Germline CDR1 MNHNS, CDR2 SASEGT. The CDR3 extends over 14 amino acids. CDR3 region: CASSEAGWGGGYTF. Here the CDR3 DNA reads TGTGCCAGCAGTGAAGCCGGGTGGGGCGGCGGCTACACCTTC.

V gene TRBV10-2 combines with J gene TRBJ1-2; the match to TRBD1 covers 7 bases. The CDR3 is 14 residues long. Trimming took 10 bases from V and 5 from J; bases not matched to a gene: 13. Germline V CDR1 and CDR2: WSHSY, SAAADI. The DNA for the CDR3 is TGCGCCACCGCAAATGCGGGACAGTCGTATGGCTACACCTTC. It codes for CATANAGQSYGYTF.

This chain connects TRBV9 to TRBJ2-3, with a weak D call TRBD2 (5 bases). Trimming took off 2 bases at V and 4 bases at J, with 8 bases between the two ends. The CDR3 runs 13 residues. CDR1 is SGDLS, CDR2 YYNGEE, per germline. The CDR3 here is CASSVASPDTQYF. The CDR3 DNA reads TGTGCCAGCAGCGTTGCTAGCCCAGATACGCAGTATTTT. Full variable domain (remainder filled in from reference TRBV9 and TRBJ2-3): DSGVTQTPKHLITATGQRVTLRCSPRSGDLSVYWYQQSLDQGLQFLIQYYNGEERAKGNILERFSAQQFPDLHSELNLSSLELGDSALYFCASSVASPDTQYFGPGTRLTVL.

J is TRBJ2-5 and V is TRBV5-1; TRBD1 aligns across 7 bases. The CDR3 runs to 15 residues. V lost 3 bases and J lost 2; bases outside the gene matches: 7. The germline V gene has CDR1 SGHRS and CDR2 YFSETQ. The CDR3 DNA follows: TGCGCCAGCAGCTATGGGACAGTGTTGCAAGAGACCCAGTACTTC. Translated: CASSYGTVLQETQYF. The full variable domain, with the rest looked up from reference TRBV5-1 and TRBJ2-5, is KAGVTQTPRYLIKTRGQQVTLSCSPISGHRSVSWYQQTPGQGLQFLFEYFSETQRNKGNFPGRFSGRQFSNSRSEMNVSTLELGDSALYLCASSYGTVLQETQYFGPGTRLLVL.

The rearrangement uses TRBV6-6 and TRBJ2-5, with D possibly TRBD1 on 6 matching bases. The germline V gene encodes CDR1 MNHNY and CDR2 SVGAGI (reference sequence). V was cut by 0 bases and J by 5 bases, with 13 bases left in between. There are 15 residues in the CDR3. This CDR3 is CASSYSSQGMETQYF. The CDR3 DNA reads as TGTGCCAGCAGTTACTCGAGCCAGGGGATGGAGACCCAGTACTTC.

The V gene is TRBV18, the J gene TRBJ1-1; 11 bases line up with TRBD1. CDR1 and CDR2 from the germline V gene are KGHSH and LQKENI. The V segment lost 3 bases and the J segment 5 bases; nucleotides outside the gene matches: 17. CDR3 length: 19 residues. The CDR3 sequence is CASSPSHPTWTGGRTEAFF. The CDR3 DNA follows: TGTGCCAGCTCACCCTCACACCCGACTTGGACAGGGGGCAGGACTGAAGCTTTCTTT.

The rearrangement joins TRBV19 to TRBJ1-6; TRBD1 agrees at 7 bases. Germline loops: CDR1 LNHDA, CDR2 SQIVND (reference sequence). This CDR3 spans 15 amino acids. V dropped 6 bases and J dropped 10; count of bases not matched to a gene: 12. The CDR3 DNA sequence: TGTGCCAGTAGCGGGGCAGGGGGTGTTCGATCACCCCTCCACTTT. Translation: CASSGAGGVRSPLHF.

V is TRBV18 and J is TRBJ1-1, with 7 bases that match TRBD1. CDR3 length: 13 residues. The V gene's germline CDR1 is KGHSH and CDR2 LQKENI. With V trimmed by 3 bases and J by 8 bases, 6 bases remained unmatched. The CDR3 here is CASSPNTGAEAFF. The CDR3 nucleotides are TGTGCCAGCTCACCGAACACAGGGGCGGAAGCTTTCTTT.

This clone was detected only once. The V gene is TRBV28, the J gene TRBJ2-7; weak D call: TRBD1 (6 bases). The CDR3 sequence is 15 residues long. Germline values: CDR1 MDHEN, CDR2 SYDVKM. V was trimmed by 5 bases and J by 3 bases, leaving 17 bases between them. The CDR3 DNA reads TGTGCCAGCAGTCCCCCGGACAGTCATGGCTACGAGCAGTACTTC. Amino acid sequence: CASSPPDSHGYEQYF.

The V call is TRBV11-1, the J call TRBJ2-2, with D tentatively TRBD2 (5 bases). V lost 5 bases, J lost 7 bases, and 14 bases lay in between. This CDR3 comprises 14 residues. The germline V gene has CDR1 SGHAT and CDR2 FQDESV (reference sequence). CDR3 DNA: TGTGCCAGCAGCCCAGGACTTAAAAACGGGGAGCTGTTTTTT. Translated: CASSPGLKNGELFF.

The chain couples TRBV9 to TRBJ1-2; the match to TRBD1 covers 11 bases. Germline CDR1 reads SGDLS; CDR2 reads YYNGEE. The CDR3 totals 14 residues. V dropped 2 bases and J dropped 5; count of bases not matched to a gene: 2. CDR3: CASSVGQGAYGYTF. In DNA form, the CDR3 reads TGTGCCAGCAGCGTCGGACAGGGGGCTTATGGCTACACCTTC.

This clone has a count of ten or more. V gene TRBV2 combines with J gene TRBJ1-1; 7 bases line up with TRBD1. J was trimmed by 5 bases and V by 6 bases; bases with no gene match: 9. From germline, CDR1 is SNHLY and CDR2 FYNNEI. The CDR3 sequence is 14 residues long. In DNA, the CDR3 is TGTGCCAGCAGAGTAACAGGGGAAGGAACTGAAGCTTTCTTT. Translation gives CASRVTGEGTEAFF.

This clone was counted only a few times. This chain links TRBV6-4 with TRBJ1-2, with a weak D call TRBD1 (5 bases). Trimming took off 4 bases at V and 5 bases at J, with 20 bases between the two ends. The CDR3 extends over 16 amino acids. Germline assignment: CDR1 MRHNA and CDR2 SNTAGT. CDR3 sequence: CASSAPQGVVAYGYTF. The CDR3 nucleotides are TGTGCCAGCAGTGCCCCGCAGGGTGTCGTGGCTTATGGCTACACCTTC.

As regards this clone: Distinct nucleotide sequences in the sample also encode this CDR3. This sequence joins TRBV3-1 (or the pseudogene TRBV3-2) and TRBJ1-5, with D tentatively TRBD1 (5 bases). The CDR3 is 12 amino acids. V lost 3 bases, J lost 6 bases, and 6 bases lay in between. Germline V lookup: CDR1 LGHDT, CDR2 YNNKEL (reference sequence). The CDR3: CASSQGGQPQHF. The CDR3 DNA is TGTGCCAGCAGCCAGGGGGGTCAGCCCCAGCATTTT.

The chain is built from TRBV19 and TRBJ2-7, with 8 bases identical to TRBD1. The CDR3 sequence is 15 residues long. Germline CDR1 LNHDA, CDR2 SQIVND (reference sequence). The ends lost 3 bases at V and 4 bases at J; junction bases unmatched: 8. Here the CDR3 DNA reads TGTGCCAGTAGTATCTTCGGGACAGGACTTTACGAGCAGTACTTC. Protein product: CASSIFGTGLYEQYF.

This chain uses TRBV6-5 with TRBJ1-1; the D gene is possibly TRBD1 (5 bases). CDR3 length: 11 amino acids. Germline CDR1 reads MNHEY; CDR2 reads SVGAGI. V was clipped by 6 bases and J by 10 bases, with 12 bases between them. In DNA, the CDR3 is TGTGCCAGCAGCTATCAGGGCTTAGCTTTCTTT. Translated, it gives CASSYQGLAFF.

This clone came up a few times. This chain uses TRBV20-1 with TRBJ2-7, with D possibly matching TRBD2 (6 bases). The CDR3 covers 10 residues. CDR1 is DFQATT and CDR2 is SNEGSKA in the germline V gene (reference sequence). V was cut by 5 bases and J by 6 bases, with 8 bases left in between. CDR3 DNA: TGCAGTGCTTACGGGGGCGAGCAGTACTTC. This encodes CSAYGGEQYF.